These 32 T cell receptor beta chains were all obtained from the same sample, sequenced in a study of cytomegalovirus exposure and HLA in healthy donors. The PCR contained 60 Vbeta and 13 Jbeta primers. Generated by immunoSEQ multiplex PCR, the TCRdb table keeps only in-frame clones and is missing some. The sample has some 140,000 clones, 60% to 80% seen once; the top ten hold about 0.91%. The sample comprised PBMCs. The source of these receptors is a man between 18 and 35 years old in good health and CMV-seronegative.

V is TRBV14 and J is TRBJ1-1; 8 bases are shared with TRBD1. CDR1 is SGHDN, CDR2 FVKESK, per germline. J was trimmed by 0 bases and V by 3 bases; bases with no gene match: 3. This CDR3 spans 15 amino acids. DNA of the CDR3: TGTGCCAGCAGCCACTTGACAGGGGTGAACACTGAAGCTTTCTTT. It is translated as CASSHLTGVNTEAFF.

The chain recombines TRBV23-1 with TRBJ2-6; 7 positions agree with TRBD1. TRBV23-1 counts as an open reading frame of uncertain function. This CDR3 is built from 15 residues. V was pared by 8 bases and J by 1 base, with 5 bases of the junction left unmatched. CDR3 DNA: TGCGCCAGCTTCTTGACAGGGTCTGGGGCCAACGTCCTGACTTTC. Amino acids: CASFLTGSGANVLTF.

The chain uses TRBV1 and TRBJ2-3; the table's D call of TRBD1 was not tested on the DNA. TRBV1 is a listed pseudogene. CDR3 length equals 17 residues. The CDR3 DNA reads TGCACCAGCAGCCGCTCACGGGGAACCAAAGGGGGTGGGAGATGGAATTTT. Amino acids: CTSSRSRGTKGGGRWNF.

With regard to this clone: Other DNA sequences of this sample code for an identical CDR3. DNA of the CDR3: TGTGCCAGCAGTCCTCTAGAGACCCAGTACTTC. Translating it yields CASSPLETQYF. The chain couples TRBV7-9 to TRBJ2-5, with D uncertain. From germline, CDR1 is SEHNR and CDR2 FQNEAQ (reference sequence). Trimming left V 6 bases short and J 4 bases short, with 6 bases between. This CDR3 comprises 11 residues.

The rearrangement links TRBV18 to TRBJ2-3; TRBD1 aligns across 10 bases. The CDR3 contains 15 residues. Germline lookup yields CDR1 KGHSH and CDR2 LQKENI. Germline trimming cut 0 bases from V and 3 bases from J; bases unmatched to any gene: 0. The CDR3 coding sequence is TGTGCCAGCTCACCACCGGACAGGGGGACAGATACGCAGTATTTT. Translation gives CASSPPDRGTDTQYF. Filled out from reference TRBV18 and TRBJ2-3, the complete variable domain reads NAGVMQNPRHLVRRRGQEARLRCSPMKGHSHVYWYRQLPEEGLKFMVYLQKENIIDESGMPKERFSAEFPKEGPSILRIQQVVRGDSAAYFCASSPPDRGTDTQYFGPGTRLTVL.

V is TRBV4-1 and J is TRBJ2-2; D gene unclear. The germline V and J ends were trimmed by 2 bases and 1 base, with 8 bases remaining between them. The CDR3 extends over 15 amino acids. Germline CDR1 MGHRA, CDR2 YSYEKL. CDR3 nucleotides: TGCGCCAGCAGCCAAATGGCAGAGAACACCGGGGAGCTGTTTTTT. Protein product: CASSQMAENTGELFF.

The CDR3: CASRRDVGTDTQYF. The CDR3 DNA follows: TGTGCCAGCAGGAGGGATGTGGGCACAGATACGCAGTATTTT. The rearrangement joins TRBV2 to TRBJ2-3, with D possibly matching TRBD2 (5 bases). The CDR3 has 14 amino acids. Trimming pared 6 bases from V and 1 base from J, leaving 11 bases between. Germline-derived CDR1 and CDR2 are SNHLY and FYNNEI.

The rearrangement links TRBV9 to TRBJ1-5; unclear D gene. Trimming removed 2 bases at V and 0 bases at J, with 9 bases between. The germline V gene encodes CDR1 SGDLS and CDR2 YYNGEE. The CDR3 is made up of 15 amino acids. CDR3 in DNA: TGTGCCAGCAGCGTGGGAGATGATAGCAATCAGCCCCAGCATTTT. Protein: CASSVGDDSNQPQHF.

CDR3 loop: CASSQRGQINEAFF. Here the CDR3 DNA reads TGTGCCAGCAGCCAGCGAGGGCAGATAAATGAAGCTTTCTTT. This chain uses TRBV7-3 with TRBJ1-1; D ambiguous. With 5 bases removed from V and 7 bases from J, the gap between germline ends came to 17 bases. CDR3 length: 14 residues. The germline V gene has CDR1 SGHTA and CDR2 FQGTGA.

The J gene is TRBJ2-5, the V gene TRBV27; 7 bases are a match to TRBD1. Germline V lookup: CDR1 MNHEY, CDR2 SMNVEV (reference sequence). This CDR3 contains 15 residues. V lost 0 bases, J lost 5 bases, and 6 bases stayed unmatched. DNA of the CDR3: TGTGCCAGCAGTTTATCGGCCACAGGGGAGGAGACCCAGTACTTC. Its protein is CASSLSATGEETQYF.

The V call is TRBV19, the J call TRBJ1-2; TRBD1 is a possible D gene (5 bases). CDR3 length equals 17 residues. V was trimmed by 5 bases and J by 3 bases, leaving 22 bases between them. Germline V gives CDR1 LNHDA, CDR2 SQIVND (reference sequence). The CDR3 DNA follows: TGTGCCAGTAGTCCGCACCCCGGGGGGTCTGAGGACTATGGCTACACCTTC. Amino acids: CASSPHPGGSEDYGYTF.

This clone was counted between two and nine times. V is TRBV7-2 and J is TRBJ2-5; 11 bases agree with TRBD2. V trimming: 1 base; J trimming: 1 base; junction bases outside the gene matches: 8. The germline V gene has CDR1 SGHTA and CDR2 FQGNSA. The CDR3 length is 18 residues. CDR3 protein: CASSLGDLAGGFQETQYF. In nucleotides, the CDR3 is TGTGCCAGCAGCTTAGGAGATCTAGCGGGGGGCTTCCAAGAGACCCAGTACTTC.

This chain links TRBV5-1 with TRBJ1-2; D unresolved. CDR3 length equals 13 residues. The V end was cut by 0 bases, the J end by 5 bases, with 8 bases between. CDR1 and CDR2 (germline): SGHRS, YFSETQ. The CDR3 loop is CASSLAPQYGYTF. The CDR3 nucleotides are TGCGCCAGCAGCTTGGCCCCACAGTATGGCTACACCTTC.

The DNA for the CDR3 is TGTGCCAGCAGATCCCCCCGAGGAGGGACTGAAGCTTTCTTT. It codes for CASRSPRGGTEAFF. This chain joins TRBV2 and TRBJ1-1; unclear D gene. The CDR3 contains 14 residues. V lost 6 bases and J lost 5, with 16 bases in between. Germline assignment: CDR1 SNHLY and CDR2 FYNNEI. Supplemented by reference TRBV2 and TRBJ1-1, the full variable domain reads EPEVTQTPSHQVTQMGQEVILRCVPISNHLYFYWYRQILGQKVEFLVSFYNNEISEKSEIFDDQFSVERPDGSNFTLKIRSTKLEDSAMYFCASRSPRGGTEAFFGQGTRLTVV.

V is TRBV5-1 and J is TRBJ2-1; TRBD1 is a possible D gene (5 bases). V lost 0 bases, J lost 4 bases, and 11 bases lay in between. The CDR3 totals 15 residues. CDR1 and CDR2 (germline): SGHRS, YFSETQ. CDR3 nucleotide sequence: TGCGCCAGCAGCTTGGGACAGCCGGTGTACAATGAGCAGTTCTTC. This encodes CASSLGQPVYNEQFF.

The chain is built from TRBV9 and TRBJ1-2; 8 bases align to TRBD1. The junction had 2 bases not matched to a gene; V was cut back by 0 bases and J by 4 bases. This CDR3 is built from 14 residues. The germline gives CDR1 SGDLS, CDR2 YYNGEE. CDR3 amino acids: CASSVATGGYGYTF. DNA for the CDR3: TGTGCCAGCAGCGTAGCCACAGGGGGCTATGGCTACACCTTC.

The rearrangement links TRBV4-3 to TRBJ2-1, with TRBD1 identical over 9 bases. V lost 0 bases and J lost 10; bases outside the gene matches: 19. The germline CDR1 and CDR2 sequences are LGHNA and YSLEER. This CDR3 region has 19 residues. The CDR3 reads CASSQDQVFSGQGFWEQFF. The CDR3 DNA reads as TGCGCCAGCAGCCAAGATCAGGTTTTCTCGGGACAGGGTTTTTGGGAGCAGTTCTTC.

The chain recombines TRBV29-1 with TRBJ2-3; D ambiguous. Germline V CDR1 and CDR2: SQVTM, ANQGSEA. V was trimmed by 0 bases and J by 2 bases, leaving 6 bases between them. This CDR3 contains 13 residues. This CDR3 is CSVEDSYTDTQYF. In DNA, the CDR3 is TGCAGCGTTGAAGACAGTTACACAGATACGCAGTATTTT.

The gene calls are TRBV5-1 and TRBJ2-3, with TRBD2 matching over 10 bases. The CDR3 is 16 amino acids. CDR1 is SGHRS, CDR2 YFSETQ, per germline. With V trimmed by 5 bases and J by 0 bases, 6 bases remained unmatched. CDR3 sequence reads: CASSSGGRGSTDTQYF. CDR3 DNA: TGCGCCAGCAGTAGCGGGGGGCGTGGGAGCACAGATACGCAGTATTTT.

This clone occurred a few times. The V and J genes are TRBV5-1 and TRBJ1-1, with D possibly matching TRBD1 (6 bases). Trimming took 4 bases from V and 1 from J, leaving 14 bases between them. The CDR3 runs 15 residues. Germline-derived CDR1 and CDR2 are SGHRS and YFSETQ. CDR3 sequence: CASSLPDRQNTEAFF. Here the CDR3 DNA reads TGCGCCAGCAGCCTCCCAGACAGGCAGAACACTGAAGCTTTCTTT.

This clone was seen more than once but under ten times. This rearrangement joins TRBV30 to TRBJ2-3; possible D gene TRBD2, 7 bases. The germline gives CDR1 GTSNPN, CDR2 SVGIG (reference sequence). V lost 5 bases to trimming and J lost 0 bases, with 15 bases between them. The CDR3 loop spans 15 amino acids. Here the CDR3 DNA reads TGTGCCTGGGGACGCGGGGGCTCTAGCACAGATACGCAGTATTTT. Encoded protein: CAWGRGGSSTDTQYF.

V usage is TRBV4-2 and J usage is TRBJ1-6, with unresolved D. Germline V lookup: CDR1 LGHNA, CDR2 YNFKEQ. With 1 base removed from V and 6 bases from J, the gap between germline ends came to 7 bases. The CDR3 extends over 14 amino acids. The CDR3 sequence is CASSQGALNSPLHF. CDR3 in DNA: TGTGCCAGCAGCCAAGGTGCGCTTAATTCACCCCTCCACTTT.

The chain combines TRBV11-3 with TRBJ2-2, with a tentative D call TRBD1 (5 bases). The CDR3 has 17 amino acids. Germline V CDR1 and CDR2: SGHNT, YENEEA. V was shortened by 5 bases and J by 7 bases, with 23 bases between the two germline ends. For the CDR3, the DNA is TGTGCCAGCAGCCATGCCATGCAGGGATTAAGGATCGGGGAGCTGTTTTTT. It specifies CASSHAMQGLRIGELFF.

V gene TRBV5-6 combines with J gene TRBJ2-1; tentatively, D is TRBD1 (5 bases). Germline CDR1 reads SGHDT; CDR2 reads YYEEEE. The ends were cut back, 6 bases at V and 7 bases at J, with 23 bases in the middle. This CDR3 spans 16 amino acids. This chain's CDR3 is CASTRTTGWALNEQFF. In DNA, the CDR3 is TGTGCCAGCACCAGAACCACAGGTTGGGCCCTTAATGAGCAGTTCTTC. The variable domain in full, completed from reference TRBV5-6 and TRBJ2-1, reads DAGVTQSPTHLIKTRGQQVTLRCSPKSGHDTVSWYQQALGQGPQFIFQYYEEEERQRGNFPDRFSGHQFPNYSSELNVNALLLGDSALYLCASTRTTGWALNEQFFGPGTRLTVL.

About this clone itself: A read error may account for a junction end that differs from germline. This chain links TRBV27 with TRBJ1-5; 7 bases fit TRBD1. Germline loops: CDR1 MNHEY, CDR2 SMNVEV (reference sequence). The CDR3 totals 15 residues. The CDR3 bases are TGTGCCAGCAGTGTATCGGACAGGCTCAATCAGCCCCAGCATTTT. Amino acid sequence: CASSVSDRLNQPQHF.

The J gene is TRBJ2-2, the V gene TRBV5-1, with D tentatively TRBD2 (7 bases). The V gene's germline CDR1 is SGHRS and CDR2 YFSETQ. Trimming took off 7 bases at V and 1 base at J, with 26 bases between the two ends. CDR3 length equals 19 residues. The CDR3 DNA sequence: TGCGCCAGCCACTCAGCCCCTTCGGGGGGCGCGGGGAACACCGGGGAGCTGTTTTTT. This gives the protein CASHSAPSGGAGNTGELFF.

The chain employs TRBV2 and TRBJ1-5, with D perhaps TRBD1 (6 bases). V shed 3 bases and J shed 2 bases, with 11 bases lying between them. The CDR3 is made up of 15 amino acids. The germline V gene has CDR1 SNHLY and CDR2 FYNNEI. The CDR3 protein is CASSDSGGGNQPQHF. The CDR3 coding sequence is TGTGCCAGCAGTGATAGCGGGGGCGGCAATCAGCCCCAGCATTTT.

This rearrangement joins TRBV6-4 to TRBJ1-2; 9 bases are a match to TRBD1. Germline CDR1 and CDR2: MRHNA and SNTAGT. Trimming removed 0 bases from V and 7 bases from J; junction bases left unmatched: 9. This CDR3 spans 16 amino acids. CDR3 in amino acids: CASSDSGQGKTRGYTF. For the CDR3, the DNA is TGTGCCAGCAGTGACTCCGGACAGGGGAAAACTCGTGGCTACACCTTC.

The J gene is TRBJ1-2, the V gene TRBV29-1, with no clear D. There are 12 residues in the CDR3. Trimming shortened V by 3 bases and J by 6 bases, and 11 bases separated the two germline ends. In germline, CDR1 is SQVTM, CDR2 ANQGSEA. CDR3 bases: TGCAGCGTTGATGTGCGGGATGATGGCTACACCTTC. Encoded protein: CSVDVRDDGYTF.

The V and J genes are TRBV7-8 and TRBJ1-2, with a tentative D call TRBD1 (5 bases). The length of the CDR3 is 14 residues. Trimming took off 1 base at V and 3 bases at J, with 9 bases between the two ends. Germline V lookup: CDR1 SGHVS, CDR2 FQNEAQ. CDR3 DNA sequence: TGTGCCAGCAGCTTAGGTCTAGGGGACTATGGCTACACCTTC. Translating gives CASSLGLGDYGYTF.

The rearrangement uses TRBV27 and TRBJ2-1; a weak D match, TRBD1 (5 bases). Germline CDR1 is MNHEY and CDR2 is SMNVEV (reference sequence). The CDR3 consists of 14 residues. With 6 bases removed from V and 3 bases from J, the gap between germline ends came to 12 bases. CDR3 sequence: CASRLQTDYNEQFF. The CDR3 DNA reads as TGTGCCAGCAGGCTACAGACAGACTACAATGAGCAGTTCTTC.

Only a few counts were recorded for this clone. An end of the junction does not agree with germline; a read error may underlie this. The chain carries TRBV29-1 and TRBJ2-1; possibly TRBD2 for D (5 bases). This CDR3 contains 14 residues. Germline V gene lookup returns CDR1 SQVTM and CDR2 ANQGSEA. The CDR3 here is CSVDGLNSHNEQFF. The CDR3 region has the DNA TGCAGCGTTGATGGACTGAACTCCCACAATGAGCAGTTCTTC.